The 3 T cell receptor beta chains listed next were all sequenced from one sample in a study of cytomegalovirus exposure and HLA in healthy donors. The PCR made use of 60 Vbeta and 13 Jbeta primers. Assay used: immunoSEQ multiplex PCR; TCRdb lists only in-frame clones, some missing. The sample records approximately 220,000 clones, approximately 83% being singletons. Sequenced: PBMCs. The receptors stem from a boy between 2 and 15 years old in good health and CMV-seronegative.

This clone appeared a single time. The chain joins TRBV7-3 to TRBJ2-5; 8 positions agree with TRBD2. The CDR3 contains 16 residues. Germline V gives CDR1 SGHTA, CDR2 FQGTGA. The J segment lost 0 bases and the V segment lost 2 bases, leaving 5 bases of the junction unmatched. CDR3 in amino acids: CASSLPGGADQETQYF. In DNA, the CDR3 is TGTGCCAGCAGCTTACCCGGGGGGGCGGACCAAGAGACCCAGTACTTC.

This rearrangement joins TRBV9 to TRBJ2-3; 7 bases fit TRBD2. The CDR3 consists of 16 residues. The germline gives CDR1 SGDLS, CDR2 YYNGEE. The V and J ends lost 4 bases and 2 bases, in that order; junction bases with no gene match: 10. The CDR3 DNA is TGTGCCAGCAGCCCCGACGGACTAGGGCACACAGATACGCAGTATTTT. This encodes CASSPDGLGHTDTQYF.

About this clone: One junction end does not reproduce the germline sequence, and a read error may be involved. The chain has TRBV5-1 and TRBJ2-1, with no clear D. Germline V gene sequence: CDR1 SGHRS, CDR2 YFSETQ. This CDR3 region has 12 residues. CDR3 in amino acids: CASSSSSNEQFF. The CDR3 nucleotides are TGCGCCAGCAGCTCCTCCTCCAATGAGCAGTTCTTC.